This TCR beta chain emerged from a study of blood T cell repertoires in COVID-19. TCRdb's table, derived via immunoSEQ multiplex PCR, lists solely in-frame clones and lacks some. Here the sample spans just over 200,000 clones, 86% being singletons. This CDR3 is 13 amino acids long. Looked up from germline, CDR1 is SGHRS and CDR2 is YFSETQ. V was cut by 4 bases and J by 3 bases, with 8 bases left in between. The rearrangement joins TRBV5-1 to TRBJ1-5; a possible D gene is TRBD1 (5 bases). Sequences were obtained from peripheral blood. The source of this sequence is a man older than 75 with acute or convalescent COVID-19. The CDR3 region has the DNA TGCGCCAGCAGCCAGGGTAACAATCAGCCCCAGCATTTT. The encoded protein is CASSQGNNQPQHF.